Below, one T cell receptor beta chain is given with its context. Its antigen is unknown. The sample belongs to a study of CD8+ T cells in alopecia areata. The CDR3 length is 16 residues. With 0 bases removed from V and 3 bases from J, the gap between germline ends came to 13 bases. Per the germline V gene, CDR1 is SGHDT and CDR2 is YYEEEE. Investigators isolated RNA and reverse transcribed it into cDNA to act as the sequencing template. Profiled with immunoSEQ multiplex PCR; TCRdb holds only in-frame clones, not every one. The sample records some 130,000 clones, around 49% being singletons. Alopecia areata patients had lesional scalp punch biopsies and peripheral blood taken from them. Study-wide points: Sequences from scalp samples also cover resident alphabeta T cells of normal skin. Greater clonality was observed in lesional scalp samples, especially alopecia totalis/universalis, versus normal scalp.

The chain employs TRBV5-6 and TRBJ1-5, with a tentative D call TRBD1 (6 bases). This clonotype was obtained from a human donor with alopecia areata. Source: CD8+ T cells sorted from blood, taken at week 0. The CDR3 protein is CASSLEVGGLNQPQHF. The CDR3 DNA reads TGTGCCAGCAGCTTGGAGGTTGGGGGCCTCAATCAGCCCCAGCATTTT.